This entry is about one TCR beta chain. Per germline, CDR1 SGHNT and CDR2 YYREEE (reference sequence). The V gene lost 2 bases and the J gene lost 0 bases, with 9 bases spanning the gap. This CDR3 comprises 15 residues. Assay used: immunoSEQ multiplex PCR; TCRdb lists only in-frame clones, some missing. Here the sample spans almost 55,000 clones, around four fifths being singletons. This sample stems from a study of radiotherapy plus CTLA-4 blockade in lung cancer. In chemo-refractory metastatic non-small-cell lung cancer, patients got ipilimumab CTLA-4 blockade together with focal radiation. The sequence was obtained from a human donor with non-small cell lung cancer who had a partial response to radiotherapy plus ipilimumab. The material was peripheral blood, obtained from a patient treated with radiotherapy plus ipilimumab. The V gene is TRBV5-4, the J gene TRBJ1-3, with D possibly being TRBD1 (6 bases). In nucleotides, the CDR3 is TGTGCCAGCAGCTTTCGAGGGGGCTCTGGAAACACCATATATTTT. Translation: CASSFRGGSGNTIYF.